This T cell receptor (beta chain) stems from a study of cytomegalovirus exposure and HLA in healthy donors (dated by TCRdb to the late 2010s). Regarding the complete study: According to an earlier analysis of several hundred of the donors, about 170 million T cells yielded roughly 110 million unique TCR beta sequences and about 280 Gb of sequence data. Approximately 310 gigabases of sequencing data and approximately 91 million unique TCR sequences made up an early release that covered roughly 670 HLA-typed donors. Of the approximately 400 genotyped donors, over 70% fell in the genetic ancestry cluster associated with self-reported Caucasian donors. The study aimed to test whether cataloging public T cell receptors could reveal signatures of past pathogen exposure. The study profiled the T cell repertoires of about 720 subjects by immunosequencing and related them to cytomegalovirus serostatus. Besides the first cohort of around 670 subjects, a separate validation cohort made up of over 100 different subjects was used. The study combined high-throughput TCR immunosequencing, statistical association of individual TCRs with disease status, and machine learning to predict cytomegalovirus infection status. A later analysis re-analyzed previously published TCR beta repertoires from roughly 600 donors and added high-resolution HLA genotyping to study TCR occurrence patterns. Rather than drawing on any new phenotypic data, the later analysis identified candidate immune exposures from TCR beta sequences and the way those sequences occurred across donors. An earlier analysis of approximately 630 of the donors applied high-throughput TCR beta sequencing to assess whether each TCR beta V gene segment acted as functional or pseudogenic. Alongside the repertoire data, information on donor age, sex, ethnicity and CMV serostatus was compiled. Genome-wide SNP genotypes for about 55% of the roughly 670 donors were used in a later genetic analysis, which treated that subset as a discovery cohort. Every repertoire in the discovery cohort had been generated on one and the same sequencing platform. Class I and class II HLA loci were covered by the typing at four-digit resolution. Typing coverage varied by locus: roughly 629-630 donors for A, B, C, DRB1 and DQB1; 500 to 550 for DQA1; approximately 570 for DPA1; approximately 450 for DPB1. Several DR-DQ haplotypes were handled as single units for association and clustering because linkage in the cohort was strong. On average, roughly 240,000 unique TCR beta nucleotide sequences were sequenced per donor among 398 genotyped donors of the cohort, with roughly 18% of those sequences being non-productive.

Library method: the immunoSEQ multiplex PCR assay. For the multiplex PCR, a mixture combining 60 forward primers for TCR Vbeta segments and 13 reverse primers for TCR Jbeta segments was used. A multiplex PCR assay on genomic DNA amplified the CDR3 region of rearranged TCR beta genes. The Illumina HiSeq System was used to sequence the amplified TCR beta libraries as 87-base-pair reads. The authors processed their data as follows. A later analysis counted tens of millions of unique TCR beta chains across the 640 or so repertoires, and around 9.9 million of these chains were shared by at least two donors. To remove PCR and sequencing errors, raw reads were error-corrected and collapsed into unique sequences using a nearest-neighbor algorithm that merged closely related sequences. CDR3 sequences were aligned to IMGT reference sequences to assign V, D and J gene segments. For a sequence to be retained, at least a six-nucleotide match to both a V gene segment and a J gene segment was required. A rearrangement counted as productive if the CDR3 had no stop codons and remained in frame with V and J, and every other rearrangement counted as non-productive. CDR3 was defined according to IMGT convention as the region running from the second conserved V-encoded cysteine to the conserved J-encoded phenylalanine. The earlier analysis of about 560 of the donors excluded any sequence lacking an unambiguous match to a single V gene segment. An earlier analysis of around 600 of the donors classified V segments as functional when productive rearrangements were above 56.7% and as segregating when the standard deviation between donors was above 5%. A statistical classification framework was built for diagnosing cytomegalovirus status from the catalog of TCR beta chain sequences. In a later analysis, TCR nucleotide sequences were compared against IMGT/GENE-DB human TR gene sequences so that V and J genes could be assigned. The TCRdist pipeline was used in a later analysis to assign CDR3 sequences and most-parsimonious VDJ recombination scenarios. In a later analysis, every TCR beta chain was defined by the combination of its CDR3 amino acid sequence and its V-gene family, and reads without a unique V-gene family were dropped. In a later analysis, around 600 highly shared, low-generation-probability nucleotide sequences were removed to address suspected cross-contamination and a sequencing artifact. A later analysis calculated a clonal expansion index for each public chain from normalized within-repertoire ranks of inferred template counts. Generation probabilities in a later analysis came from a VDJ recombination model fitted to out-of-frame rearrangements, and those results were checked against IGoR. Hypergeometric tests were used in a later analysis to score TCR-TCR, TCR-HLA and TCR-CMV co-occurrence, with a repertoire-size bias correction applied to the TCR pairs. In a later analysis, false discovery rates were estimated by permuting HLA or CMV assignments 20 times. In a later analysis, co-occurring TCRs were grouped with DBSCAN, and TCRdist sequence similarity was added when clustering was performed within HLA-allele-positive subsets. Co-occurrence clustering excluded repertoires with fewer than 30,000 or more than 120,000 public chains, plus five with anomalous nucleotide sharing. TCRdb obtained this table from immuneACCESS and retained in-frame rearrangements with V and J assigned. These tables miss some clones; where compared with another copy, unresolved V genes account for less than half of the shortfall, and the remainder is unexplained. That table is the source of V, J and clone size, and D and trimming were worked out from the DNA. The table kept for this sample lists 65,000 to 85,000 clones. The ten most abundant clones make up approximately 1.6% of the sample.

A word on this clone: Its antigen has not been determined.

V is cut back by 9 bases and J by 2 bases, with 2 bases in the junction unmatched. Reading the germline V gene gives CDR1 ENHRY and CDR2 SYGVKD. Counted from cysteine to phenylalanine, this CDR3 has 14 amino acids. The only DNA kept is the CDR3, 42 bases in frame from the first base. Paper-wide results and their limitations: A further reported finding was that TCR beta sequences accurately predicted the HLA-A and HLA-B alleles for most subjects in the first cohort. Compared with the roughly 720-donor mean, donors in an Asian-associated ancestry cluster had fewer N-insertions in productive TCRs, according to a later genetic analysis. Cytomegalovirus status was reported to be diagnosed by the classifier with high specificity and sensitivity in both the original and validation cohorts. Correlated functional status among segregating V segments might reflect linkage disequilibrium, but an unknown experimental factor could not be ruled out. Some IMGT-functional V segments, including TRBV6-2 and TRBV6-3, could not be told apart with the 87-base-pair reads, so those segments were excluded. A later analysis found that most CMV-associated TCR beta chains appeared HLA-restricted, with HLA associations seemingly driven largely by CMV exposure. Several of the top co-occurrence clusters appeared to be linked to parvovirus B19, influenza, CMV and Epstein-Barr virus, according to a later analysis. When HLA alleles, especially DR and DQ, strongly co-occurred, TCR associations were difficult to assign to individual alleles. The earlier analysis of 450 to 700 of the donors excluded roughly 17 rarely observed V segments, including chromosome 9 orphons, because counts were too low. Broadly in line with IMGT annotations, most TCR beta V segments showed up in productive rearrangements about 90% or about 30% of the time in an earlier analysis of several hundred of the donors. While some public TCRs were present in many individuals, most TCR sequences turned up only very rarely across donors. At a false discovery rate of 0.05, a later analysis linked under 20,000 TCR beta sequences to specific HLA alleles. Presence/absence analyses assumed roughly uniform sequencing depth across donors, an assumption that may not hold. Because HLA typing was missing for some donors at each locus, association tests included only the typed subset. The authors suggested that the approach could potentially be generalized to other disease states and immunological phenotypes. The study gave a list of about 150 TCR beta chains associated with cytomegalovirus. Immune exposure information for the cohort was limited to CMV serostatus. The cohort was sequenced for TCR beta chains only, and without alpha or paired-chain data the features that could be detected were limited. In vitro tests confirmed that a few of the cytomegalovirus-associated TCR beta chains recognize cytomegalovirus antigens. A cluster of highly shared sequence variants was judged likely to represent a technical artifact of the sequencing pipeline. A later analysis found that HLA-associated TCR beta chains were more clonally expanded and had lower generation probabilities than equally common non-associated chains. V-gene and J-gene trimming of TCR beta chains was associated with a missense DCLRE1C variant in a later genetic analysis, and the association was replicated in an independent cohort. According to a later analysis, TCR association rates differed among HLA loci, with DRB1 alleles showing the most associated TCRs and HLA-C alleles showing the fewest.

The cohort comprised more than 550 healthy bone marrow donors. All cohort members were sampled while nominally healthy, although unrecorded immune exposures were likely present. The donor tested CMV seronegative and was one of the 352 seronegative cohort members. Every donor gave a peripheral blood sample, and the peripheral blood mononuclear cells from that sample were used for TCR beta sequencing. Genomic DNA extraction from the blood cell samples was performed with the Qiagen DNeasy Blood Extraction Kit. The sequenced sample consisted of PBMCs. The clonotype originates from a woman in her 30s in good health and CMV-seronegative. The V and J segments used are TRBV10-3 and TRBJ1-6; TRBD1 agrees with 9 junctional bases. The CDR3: CAIQGAAYNSPLHF. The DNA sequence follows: TGTGCCATACAGGGGGCAGCCTATAATTCACCCCTCCACTTT.